The clone carrying this T cell receptor beta chain showed up many times. Its antigen is as yet unknown. CDR1 LGHNT and CDR2 FRNRAP come from the germline V gene. The J segment lost 11 bases and the V segment lost 7 bases, leaving 9 bases of the junction unmatched. This CDR3 is built from 13 residues. Among the hyperthyroidism patients, all were newly diagnosed, aged 18 to 65, with under 2 months' duration. PBMCs had their origin in fresh peripheral blood (10 ml). This sample is drawn from a study of Graves' ophthalmopathy and Graves' hyperthyroidism. Study conclusions and caveats: A model of 13 signatures distinguished ophthalmopathy from stable hyperthyroidism at about 86% sensitivity and 81.08% specificity. Detection in blood was also observed for most expanded thyroid clonotypes above 0.001 frequency.

The sequenced template was RNA, covering the TCR beta CDR3 region. After a first-round RT-PCR with HTBI primers, a second-round multiplex PCR was run. TCRdb independently ran MiXCR on the multiplex PCR reads; one entry per CDR3 protein. The data show more than 300,000 distinct CDR3 sequences, over 15% seen once. Sequenced input: peripheral blood. This receptor was obtained from a woman younger than 35 with stable Graves' hyperthyroidism. This chain uses TRBV12-5 with TRBJ1-5; TRBD1 matches 9 bases. The CDR3 sequence: CASARTGAAAQHF. The DNA of the CDR3 is TGTGCTAGTGCCCGGACAGGGGCCGCGGCCCAGCATTTT.